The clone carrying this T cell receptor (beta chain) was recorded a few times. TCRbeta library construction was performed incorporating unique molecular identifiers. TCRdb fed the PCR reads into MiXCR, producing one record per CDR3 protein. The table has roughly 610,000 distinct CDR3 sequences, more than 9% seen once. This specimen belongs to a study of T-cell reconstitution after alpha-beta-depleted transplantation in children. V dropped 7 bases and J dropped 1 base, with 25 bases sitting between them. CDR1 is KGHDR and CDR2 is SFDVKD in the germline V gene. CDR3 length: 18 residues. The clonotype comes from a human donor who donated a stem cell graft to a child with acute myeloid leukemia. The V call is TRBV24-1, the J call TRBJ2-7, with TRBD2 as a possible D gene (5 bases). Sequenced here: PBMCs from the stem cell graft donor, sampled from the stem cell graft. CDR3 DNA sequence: TGTGCCACCAGGGATCCTCGGGGTCCCACCCCTGGGTCCTACGAGCAGTACTTC. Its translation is CATRDPRGPTPGSYEQYF.